Shown below are 10 T cell receptor beta chains from a single sample sequenced in a study of cytomegalovirus exposure and HLA in healthy donors. PCR employed 60 Vbeta and 13 Jbeta primers. Sequencing was performed with immunoSEQ multiplex PCR; in TCRdb, only in-frame clones are kept and a portion is missing. The sample consists of tens of thousands of clones, 70% of them appearing once. Sequenced input: PBMCs. The receptor set was obtained from a woman aged 60 to 75 in good health and CMV-seropositive.

The chain is built from TRBV5-1 and TRBJ2-4; 8 nucleotides match TRBD1. CDR1 is SGHRS and CDR2 is YFSETQ in the germline V gene. J lost 8 bases, V lost 5 bases, and 6 bases had no gene match. The CDR3 spans 13 residues. The CDR3 nucleotides are TGCGCCAGCAGGAAGACAGGGGAGGACATTCAGTACTTC. It is translated as CASRKTGEDIQYF.

This clone was detected once. The rearrangement uses TRBV6-5 and TRBJ1-3; perhaps TRBD1 as D (5 bases). Trimming shortened V by 4 bases and J by 0 bases, and 10 bases separated the two germline ends. The CDR3 length is 15 residues. CDR1 MNHEY and CDR2 SVGAGI come from the germline V gene. CDR3 nucleotide sequence: TGTGCCAGCAGTTTGACAGTGAGCTCTGGAAACACCATATATTTT. Translated, it gives CASSLTVSSGNTIYF.

This chain links TRBV2 with TRBJ2-7, with D tentatively TRBD2 (7 bases). The CDR3 covers 15 residues. Germline V gene data show CDR1 as SNHLY and CDR2 as FYNNEI. V shed 5 bases and J shed 5 bases, with 19 bases lying between them. The CDR3 DNA is TGTGCCAGCAGTTTGTCGAGGGGGGGCCTCAACGAGCAGTACTTC. Translation: CASSLSRGGLNEQYF.

The CDR3 DNA is TGTGCCAGCAGGGAGAATGCGTCCTTTAATGAAAAACTGTTTTTT. Translating it yields CASRENASFNEKLFF. The rearrangement uses TRBV7-9 and TRBJ1-4, with D uncertain. Deletions cut 6 bases from V and 4 bases from J, with 15 bases between. The CDR3 extends over 15 amino acids. Germline CDR1 reads SEHNR; CDR2 reads FQNEAQ (reference sequence).

V is TRBV6-5 and J is TRBJ1-2, with 8 nucleotides matching TRBD1. J lost 4 bases, V lost 11 bases, and 12 bases had no gene match. This CDR3 spans 14 amino acids. Germline loops: CDR1 MNHEY, CDR2 SVGAGI. The CDR3 protein is CASGTGGMVYGYTF. CDR3 nucleotide sequence: TGTGCCTCCGGGACAGGCGGTATGGTCTATGGCTACACCTTC.

This clone has more than one count but fewer than ten. The chain combines TRBV10-2 with TRBJ1-5, with TRBD1 identical over 9 bases. Germline loops: CDR1 WSHSY, CDR2 SAAADI. The J segment lost 1 base and the V segment lost 0 bases, leaving 7 bases of the junction unmatched. The CDR3 totals 18 residues. The CDR3 DNA follows: TGCGCCAGCAGTGAGTCAATACAGGGGGCGCTCAGCAATCAGCCCCAGCATTTT. It yields the protein CASSESIQGALSNQPQHF.

The J gene is TRBJ2-2, the V gene TRBV5-8, with D perhaps TRBD1 (6 bases). Per germline, CDR1 SGHTS and CDR2 YDEGEE. This CDR3 comprises 16 residues. The germline V and J ends were trimmed by 5 bases and 5 bases, with 19 bases remaining between them. The CDR3 DNA reads TGTGCCAGCAGGAGGGGGATACAGGGTGTGACCGGGGAGCTGTTTTTT. Translation: CASRRGIQGVTGELFF.

V and J are TRBV5-5 and TRBJ2-7, with D unresolved. In germline, CDR1 is SGHKS, CDR2 YYEKEE (reference sequence). CDR3 size: 15 residues. The V end lost 4 bases, the J end lost 0 bases, and 14 bases lay between the germline ends. CDR3 residues: CASSMEIPSSYEQYF. The CDR3, as DNA: TGTGCCAGCAGCATGGAAATACCGAGCTCCTACGAGCAGTACTTC.

The rearrangement links TRBV6-5 to TRBJ2-2; D gene ambiguous. The CDR3 has 16 amino acids. V was trimmed by 0 bases and J by 1 base, leaving 9 bases between them. Germline loops: CDR1 MNHEY, CDR2 SVGAGI. In DNA, the CDR3 is TGTGCCAGCAGTTACTCTCCCCCTCTGAACACCGGGGAGCTGTTTTTT. It yields the protein CASSYSPPLNTGELFF.

In nucleotides, the CDR3 is TGTGCCATCAGTGAAGGAGTCAGAGGGAACACTGAAGCTTTCTTT. Its translation: CAISEGVRGNTEAFF. This chain uses TRBV10-3 with TRBJ1-1; D is unclear. CDR3 size: 15 residues. Deletions cut 3 bases from V and 1 base from J, with 12 bases between. Germline V gene lookup returns CDR1 ENHRY and CDR2 SYGVKD.